These 18 T cell receptor beta chains share one sample of origin, sequenced in a study of shared clonotypes between healthy human individuals. This table comes from immunoSEQ multiplex PCR, and its TCRdb copy is limited to in-frame clones, with some not included. Of 600,000 to 800,000 clones in the sample, 55% to 75% were seen once. Material: memory CD4+ T cells sorted from blood. Subset specified: CD45RA-negative fraction. The source is a woman in her twenties or thirties in good health.

The rearrangement joins TRBV7-9 to TRBJ2-3; D is uncertain. In germline, CDR1 is SEHNR, CDR2 FQNEAQ (reference sequence). V lost 1 base and J 2 bases, leaving 7 bases between the germline ends. This CDR3 is built from 14 residues. The CDR3 sequence: CASSLGLYTDTQYF. Here the CDR3 DNA reads TGTGCCAGCAGCTTAGGGCTTTACACAGATACGCAGTATTTT. Full variable domain (remainder filled in from reference TRBV7-9 and TRBJ2-3): DTGVSQNPRHKITKRGQNVTFRCDPISEHNRLYWYRQTLGQGPEFLTYFQNEAQLEKSRLLSDRFSAERPKGSFSTLEIQRTEQGDSAMYLCASSLGLYTDTQYFGPGTRLTVL.

The V gene is TRBV28, the J gene TRBJ2-1; 16 bases agree with TRBD2. The CDR3 is made up of 23 amino acids. The germline V gene has CDR1 MDHEN and CDR2 SYDVKM. V lost 3 bases, J lost 4 bases, and 21 bases stayed unmatched. The CDR3 sequence: CASSFPGPSPGLAGGLLYNEQFF. CDR3 nucleotides: TGTGCCAGCAGTTTCCCCGGACCGAGTCCGGGACTAGCGGGAGGGCTACTTTACAATGAGCAGTTCTTC. The full variable domain, in which reference TRBV28 and TRBJ2-1 provide the parts outside the CDR3, is DVKVTQSSRYLVKRTGEKVFLECVQDMDHENMFWYRQDPGLGLRLIYFSYDVKMKEKGDIPEGYSVSREKKERFSLILESASTNQTSMYLCASSFPGPSPGLAGGLLYNEQFFGPGTRLTVL.

V usage is TRBV4-2 and J usage is TRBJ1-4; TRBD1 might be the D (5 bases). The CDR3 covers 16 residues. With 6 bases removed from V and 3 bases from J, the gap between germline ends came to 17 bases. The V gene's germline CDR1 is LGHNA and CDR2 YNFKEQ. The CDR3 sequence: CASRRTLGAPNEKLFF. The CDR3 bases are TGTGCCAGCAGGCGTACCCTCGGGGCCCCTAATGAAAAACTGTTTTTT.

V gene TRBV14 combines with J gene TRBJ2-2; 10 nucleotides line up with TRBD2. The CDR3 spans 18 residues. With 0 bases clipped from V and 4 bases from J, the junction kept 8 bases outside the gene matches. CDR1 is SGHDN, CDR2 FVKESK, per germline. CDR3 protein: CASSQDHTGLAITGELFF. The CDR3 DNA is TGTGCCAGCAGCCAAGACCATACGGGACTAGCGATCACCGGGGAGCTGTTTTTT.

V gene TRBV2 combines with J gene TRBJ2-7; tentatively, D is TRBD1 or TRBD2 (5 bases each). The length of the CDR3 is 15 residues. V lost 3 bases, J lost 1 base, and 13 bases lay in between. CDR1 and CDR2 (germline): SNHLY, FYNNEI. The CDR3 sequence: CASSDGASGSYEQYF. The CDR3 DNA reads TGTGCCAGCAGTGACGGGGCCTCCGGATCCTACGAGCAGTACTTC.

In its sample, this clone was seen once. The V and J genes are TRBV7-6 and TRBJ1-3, with D possibly TRBD1 on 5 matching bases. Trimming shortened V by 4 bases and J by 3 bases, and 10 bases separated the two germline ends. Germline lookup yields CDR1 SGHVS and CDR2 FNYEAQ. The length of the CDR3 is 14 residues. CDR3 in amino acids: CASSYPGIGNTIYF. CDR3 in DNA: TGTGCCAGCAGCTACCCAGGGATTGGAAACACCATATATTTT.

This clone was detected once. This chain links TRBV5-1 with TRBJ2-6; perhaps TRBD1 as D (6 bases). Germline V lookup: CDR1 SGHRS, CDR2 YFSETQ. Trimming took 7 bases from V and 4 from J, leaving 15 bases between them. The CDR3 contains 15 residues. The CDR3 DNA sequence: TGCGCCAGCCGGACAGCCCCGTCCGGGGCCAACGTCCTGACTTTC. Its translation is CASRTAPSGANVLTF.

The CDR3: CASTESGTGINYGYTF. CDR3 nucleotides: TGTGCCAGTACCGAATCCGGGACAGGGATTAACTATGGCTACACCTTC. The genes are TRBV19 and TRBJ1-2; 9 bases are shared with TRBD1. V shed 7 bases and J 1 base; nucleotides not matched to a gene: 10. The CDR3 length is 16 residues. Germline V CDR1 and CDR2: LNHDA, SQIVND (reference sequence).

This clone appeared a few times. J is TRBJ2-2 and V is TRBV7-9; TRBD1 matches 8 bases. After removal of 7 bases from V and 7 bases from J, the junction contained 8 bases not matched to a gene. The CDR3 spans 14 residues. In germline, CDR1 is SEHNR, CDR2 FQNEAQ (reference sequence). The CDR3 protein is CASTRTGKIGELFF. CDR3 DNA: TGTGCCAGCACCCGGACAGGGAAAATCGGGGAGCTGTTTTTT.

The chain joins TRBV12-5 to TRBJ2-2; TRBD2 agrees at 8 bases. The V and J ends lost 1 base and 6 bases, in that order; junction bases with no gene match: 1. The germline CDR1 and CDR2 sequences are LGHNT and FRNRAP. The CDR3 has 14 residues. CDR3 bases: TGTGCTAGTGGTTTGGGTAGCGGGGCCGGGGAGCTGTTTTTT. Translated, it gives CASGLGSGAGELFF.

J is TRBJ1-3 and V is TRBV5-1; no reliable D call. The CDR3 has 13 residues. Germline values: CDR1 SGHRS, CDR2 YFSETQ. Trimming removed 5 bases at V and 8 bases at J, with 14 bases between. CDR3 amino acids: CASRAPVEDTIYF. The CDR3 DNA is TGCGCCAGCAGGGCCCCCGTGGAGGACACCATATATTTT.

This chain links TRBV19 with TRBJ1-5, with 11 bases matching TRBD1. This CDR3 region has 16 residues. Trimming took 3 bases from V and 4 from J; bases not matched to a gene: 5. Germline V gives CDR1 LNHDA, CDR2 SQIVND (reference sequence). CDR3 nucleotide sequence: TGTGCCAGTAGTATTCTCGGACAGGGGGCGAATCAGCCCCAGCATTTT. Its translation: CASSILGQGANQPQHF.

The J gene is TRBJ2-6, the V gene TRBV30; TRBD1 might be the D (5 bases). V dropped 5 bases and J dropped 1 base, with 6 bases sitting between them. Germline CDR1 is GTSNPN and CDR2 is SVGIG (reference sequence). The CDR3 consists of 13 residues. The CDR3 DNA is TGTGCCTGGCAGGGTTCTGGGGCCAACGTCCTGACTTTC. Translated, it gives CAWQGSGANVLTF. Drawing the rest from reference TRBV30 and TRBJ2-6, the complete variable domain is SQTIHQWPATLVQPVGSPLSLECTVEGTSNPNLYWYRQAAGRGLQLLFYSVGIGQISSEVPQNLSASRPQDRQFILSSKKLLLSDSGFYLCAWQGSGANVLTFGAGSRLTVL.

This rearrangement joins TRBV29-1 to TRBJ1-2; the D is unclear. Germline loops: CDR1 SQVTM, CDR2 ANQGSEA. Trimming took 4 bases from V and 2 from J, leaving 8 bases between them. The CDR3 has 12 amino acids. The CDR3, as DNA: TGCAGCGTTGCAATCCAGAACTATGGCTACACCTTC. Its translation: CSVAIQNYGYTF.

V and J are TRBV5-4 and TRBJ2-2; 7 bases agree with TRBD1. Germline CDR1 and CDR2: SGHNT and YYREEE (reference sequence). This CDR3 is built from 14 residues. V was clipped by 4 bases and J by 6 bases; unmatched bases: 6. For the CDR3, the DNA is TGTGCCAGCAGCAGACAGGGTGGGGCCGGGGAGCTGTTTTTT. It translates to CASSRQGGAGELFF.

This clone was counted only a few times. The chain joins TRBV18 to TRBJ2-5, with a weak D call TRBD1 (5 bases). The germline CDR1 and CDR2 sequences are KGHSH and LQKENI. V gave up 5 bases and J gave up 1 base, with 8 bases separating them. The length of the CDR3 is 13 residues. CDR3 DNA: TGTGCCAGCTCATCGACAGCCCAAGAGACCCAGTACTTC. Translation: CASSSTAQETQYF.

This chain joins TRBV5-4 and TRBJ2-5; TRBD2 matches 10 bases. V was pared by 4 bases and J by 3 bases, with 3 bases of the junction left unmatched. The CDR3 spans 14 residues. Germline V gives CDR1 SGHNT, CDR2 YYREEE (reference sequence). CDR3 coding DNA: TGTGCCAGCAGCCCCGGACTAGCGGAAGAGACCCAGTACTTC. Translating gives CASSPGLAEETQYF.

This chain joins TRBV5-1 and TRBJ2-1; the match to TRBD1 covers 12 bases. Germline V gene data show CDR1 as SGHRS and CDR2 as YFSETQ. The CDR3 spans 18 residues. The V gene end was trimmed by 3 bases and the J gene end by 9 bases; junction bases not matched to a gene: 16. Here the CDR3 reads CASSSRDPGQGARGEQFF. CDR3 sequence (DNA): TGCGCCAGCAGCTCTAGAGATCCGGGACAGGGGGCGAGGGGTGAGCAGTTCTTC.